There are a few counts of the clone carrying this T cell receptor beta chain. Its matching antigen is unknown. The data stem from a study of CD8 T cells in ankylosing spondylitis. Study-level results: Disease-linked clones were found to be CD8+ and relatively rare in peripheral blood. About eight highly homologous variants made up a TCR beta motif that seemed to typify ankylosing spondylitis blood. Certain motif variants had earlier appeared in reactive arthritis synovial fluid and blood.

Library preparation for TCR beta used quantitative 5'-RACE with molecular barcodes. TCRdb independently ran MiXCR on the 5' RACE reads; one entry per CDR3 protein. The repertoire has 200,000 or so distinct CDR3 sequences, approximately 24% of them found once; the top ten carry less than 8.5%. V lost 6 bases and J 1 base, leaving 16 bases between the germline ends. This CDR3 has 17 amino acids. Germline loops: CDR1 ENHRY, CDR2 SYGVKD. This chain connects TRBV10-3 to TRBJ2-6; TRBD1 might be the D (5 bases). Sequences were obtained from blood, either unsorted or a sorted T cell fraction (not recorded which). The TCR originated in a male donor with ankylosing spondylitis or in good health (not recorded which). DNA of the CDR3: TGTGCCATCAGCGAGACGAGTGGGGCGTCTGGGGCCAACGTCCTGACTTTC. Translating it yields CAISETSGASGANVLTF.